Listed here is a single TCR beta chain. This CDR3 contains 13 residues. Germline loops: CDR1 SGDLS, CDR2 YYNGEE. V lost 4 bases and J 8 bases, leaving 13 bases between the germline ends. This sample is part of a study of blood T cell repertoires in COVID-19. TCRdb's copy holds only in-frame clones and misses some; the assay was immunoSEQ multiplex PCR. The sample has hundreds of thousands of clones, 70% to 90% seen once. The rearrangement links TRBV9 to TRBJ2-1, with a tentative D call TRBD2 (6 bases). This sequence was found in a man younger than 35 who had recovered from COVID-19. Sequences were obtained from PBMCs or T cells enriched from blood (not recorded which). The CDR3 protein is CASSLVGLDEQFF. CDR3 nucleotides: TGTGCCAGCAGCCTAGTGGGACTCGATGAGCAGTTCTTC.